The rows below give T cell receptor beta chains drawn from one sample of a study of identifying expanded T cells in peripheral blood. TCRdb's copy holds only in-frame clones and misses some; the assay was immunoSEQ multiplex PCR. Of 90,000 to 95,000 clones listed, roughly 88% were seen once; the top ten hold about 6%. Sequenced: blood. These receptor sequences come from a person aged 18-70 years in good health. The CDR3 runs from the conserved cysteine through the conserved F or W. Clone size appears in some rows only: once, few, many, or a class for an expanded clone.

CASSLTAGELFF,NA,TRBV28
CAWSPRDREVFGYTF,NA,TRBV30
CASSHLDQPKGSGELFF,once,TRBV23-1
CASREDRSASPLHF,few,TRBV27
CASSGLNTGELFF,NA,TRBV2
CASSLGHGYTF,NA,TRBV5-6
CASSLSLRAGRDTQYF,once,TRBV27
CASSLQGYGYTF,NA,TRBV9
CASSLGQGGTGELFF,NA,TRBV7-6
CASSVGHMLSYNEQFF,NA,TRBV2
CASSWRGYEQYF,NA,TRBV11-3
CASRTLAGGWEQYF,NA,TRBV6-5
CASSVDGLETDTQYF,NA,TRBV9
CASSLTGTGRNTGELFF,NA,TRBV7-9
CAWSTGPQGTDTQYF,NA,TRBV30
CASSLRQGTSNQPQHF,NA,TRBV27
CASSIDGGGAGFNNEQFF,NA,TRBV19
CASSLGTDFNYGYTF,NA,TRBV7-9
CASSPGRPLRPLHF,NA,TRBV7-2
CASSLARLTSYEQYF,NA,TRBV5-1
CASSSRLAGAPGETQYF,NA,TRBV13
CASSAKRGNQPQHF,NA,TRBV6-1
CASSLGGRKMNTEAFF,NA,TRBV7-3
CASSLEAGVIQETQYF,NA,TRBV5-1
CSANRGAAFF,NA,TRBV29-1
CASSRGSYTGELFF,once,TRBV9
CASSLGAHQETQYF,NA,TRBV7-2
CASSLVLTSADDYEQYF,NA,TRBV7-3
CASSLAGGPHEQYF,NA,TRBV7-6
CASSLVPTGRSYEQYF,NA,TRBV7-6
CAWSAYGRAGPTNYGYTF,NA,TRBV30
CASSQGTETKLFF,NA,TRBV4-1
CAIKGTGTNTEAFF,NA,TRBV10-3
CASSSPQGGNTEAFF,NA,TRBV6-5
CASSLGMGSYNEQFF,NA,TRBV5-4
CASSVGDQPQHF,NA,TRBV9
CASSIQGTGNTIYF,NA,TRBV9
CAWSVGQGLDTQYF,once,TRBV30
CASGTQGALVEAFF,NA,TRBV5-4
CASSQDREGRLRYNEQFF,NA,TRBV4-1
CASSVGPRANTEAFF,NA,TRBV9
CASSLSDKNTEAFF,once,TRBV7-8
CASSEVETLFF,NA,TRBV2
CASSLGSQTYEQYF,NA,TRBV5-5
CASSLERGLGGYTF,NA,TRBV5-5
CASASHTDTQYF,once,TRBV6-6
CSAGGESSTDTQYF,NA,TRBV29-1
CASSSPKDPEQYF,NA,TRBV5-4
CASSIVGQGGTGELFF,NA,TRBV19
CASSDQGNTEAFF,NA,TRBV2
CASSLDAPAGELFF,NA,TRBV5-1
CASSPTSTGELFF,NA,TRBV5-4
CASSPRGGGSETQYF,NA,TRBV5-4